This passage covers 23 T cell receptor beta chains from one sample sequenced in a study of cytomegalovirus exposure and HLA in healthy donors. PCR primers comprised 60 Vbeta and 13 Jbeta primers. Clones were read by immunoSEQ multiplex PCR, and TCRdb kept only the in-frame ones, dropping some. The sample yields 130,000 or so clones, around four fifths seen once. The sequenced sample was PBMCs. These receptors came from a woman between 40 and 50 years old in good health and CMV-seropositive.

Only a few counts were recorded for this clone. The chain couples TRBV4-3 to TRBJ2-1; D unresolved. CDR1 and CDR2 (germline): LGHNA, YSLEER. The CDR3 runs 13 residues. Trimming left V 0 bases short and J 7 bases short, with 7 bases between. The CDR3 reads CASSQDTRNEQFF. Here the CDR3 DNA reads TGCGCCAGCAGCCAAGATACCCGGAATGAGCAGTTCTTC.

The chain couples TRBV25-1 to TRBJ1-4; D not certain. The CDR3 totals 15 residues. Germline assignment: CDR1 MGHDK and CDR2 SYGVNS. V lost 7 bases, J lost 7 bases, and 19 bases lay in between. The CDR3 reads CASIPRIGSGEKLFF. The CDR3 nucleotides read TGTGCCAGCATTCCCCGGATAGGCTCGGGTGAAAAACTGTTTTTT.

The V gene is TRBV7-9, the J gene TRBJ2-7, with 10 bases lining up with TRBD2. The CDR3 covers 14 residues. V lost 1 base to trimming and J lost 7 bases; unmatched junction nucleotides: 4. CDR1 and CDR2 from the germline V gene are SEHNR and FQNEAQ (reference sequence). The CDR3 protein is CASSLGLAGVEQYF. As DNA, the CDR3 is TGTGCCAGCAGCTTAGGTCTAGCGGGAGTGGAGCAGTACTTC.

This clone is a singleton in its sample. The chain carries TRBV7-2 and TRBJ2-1; tentatively, D is TRBD2 (6 bases). Germline assignment: CDR1 SGHTA and CDR2 FQGNSA. V gave up 5 bases and J gave up 8 bases, with 10 bases separating them. This CDR3 has 12 residues. CDR3 protein: CASSDWGDEQFF. CDR3 nucleotide sequence: TGTGCCAGCAGCGACTGGGGGGATGAGCAGTTCTTC.

V and J are TRBV29-1 and TRBJ2-1; 7 bases match TRBD2. The CDR3 loop spans 13 amino acids. Germline lookup yields CDR1 SQVTM and CDR2 ANQGSEA. V was clipped by 7 bases and J by 1 base; unmatched bases: 4. The CDR3 loop reads CSGSGWSYNEQFF. The CDR3 DNA sequence: TGCAGCGGTAGCGGGTGGTCCTACAATGAGCAGTTCTTC.

The rearrangement uses TRBV5-1 and TRBJ1-2; no clear D gene. V shed 0 bases and J shed 2 bases, with 11 bases lying between them. The CDR3 contains 15 residues. CDR1 is SGHRS and CDR2 is YFSETQ in the germline V gene. The CDR3 loop is CASSLDPGTNYGYTF. The CDR3 nucleotides are TGCGCCAGCAGCTTGGATCCAGGTACCAACTATGGCTACACCTTC.

This chain joins TRBV11-1 and TRBJ2-6, with 9 bases aligning to TRBD1. The germline V gene encodes CDR1 SGHAT and CDR2 FQDESV (reference sequence). The CDR3 loop spans 16 amino acids. The junction had 7 bases not matched to a gene; V was cut back by 5 bases and J by 5 bases. The CDR3 region is CASSRAGTGWANVLTF. CDR3 bases: TGTGCCAGCAGCCGAGCCGGGACAGGGTGGGCCAACGTCCTGACTTTC.

The chain's CDR3 is CASSGFATNEKLFF. In DNA form, the CDR3 reads TGTGCCAGCAGCGGGTTTGCAACTAATGAAAAACTGTTTTTT. This sequence joins TRBV2 and TRBJ1-4; D remains ambiguous. Germline lookup yields CDR1 SNHLY and CDR2 FYNNEI. The CDR3 runs 14 residues. V lost 6 bases to trimming and J lost 0 bases, with 8 bases between them.

CDR3 protein: CSGGGGRNTEAFF. CDR3 sequence (DNA): TGCAGCGGGGGTGGGGGGAGGAACACTGAAGCTTTCTTT. The chain uses TRBV29-1 and TRBJ1-1; possible D gene TRBD1, 5 bases. This CDR3 is 13 amino acids long. The germline V and J ends were trimmed by 7 bases and 1 base, with 13 bases remaining between them. Germline loops: CDR1 SQVTM, CDR2 ANQGSEA.

CDR3 DNA: TGTGCCAGTAGTTCTAGCGGGGGGGGTATGACCGGGGAGCTGTTTTTT. It encodes CASSSSGGGMTGELFF. The gene calls are TRBV19 and TRBJ2-2; TRBD2 agrees at 12 bases. Germline lookup yields CDR1 LNHDA and CDR2 SQIVND (reference sequence). CDR3 length: 16 residues. With V trimmed by 5 bases and J by 5 bases, 6 bases remained unmatched.

The genes are TRBV5-5 and TRBJ2-1, with 11 bases lining up with TRBD2. Trimming removed 5 bases from V and 9 bases from J; junction bases left unmatched: 13. CDR1 SGHKS and CDR2 YYEKEE come from the germline V gene (reference sequence). The CDR3 is made up of 16 amino acids. The CDR3 here is CASRLALAGGQSEQFF. The CDR3 DNA sequence: TGTGCCAGCAGACTAGCTTTAGCGGGAGGGCAAAGTGAGCAGTTCTTC.

The chain is built from TRBV28 and TRBJ1-6, with 7 positions matching TRBD1. With V trimmed by 3 bases and J by 7 bases, 12 bases remained unmatched. Germline V CDR1 and CDR2: MDHEN, SYDVKM. This CDR3 comprises 17 residues. CDR3 region: CASSLGNRGGINSPLHF. Here the CDR3 DNA reads TGTGCCAGCAGTTTGGGGAACAGGGGAGGAATAAATTCACCCCTCCACTTT.

This clone was seen just once. This chain connects TRBV7-2 to TRBJ1-4; 9 nucleotides agree with TRBD1. V was clipped by 5 bases and J by 7 bases; unmatched bases: 5. This CDR3 is built from 14 residues. Germline loops: CDR1 SGHTA, CDR2 FQGNSA. The CDR3 sequence is CASSRGQGFEKLFF. For the CDR3, the DNA is TGTGCCAGCAGCCGGGGACAGGGTTTTGAAAAACTGTTTTTT. The whole variable domain, filled in from reference TRBV7-2 and TRBJ1-4, reads GAGVSQSPSNKVTEKGKDVELRCDPISGHTALYWYRQSLGQGLEFLIYFQGNSAPDKSGLPSDRFSAERTGGSVSTLTIQRTQQEDSAVYLCASSRGQGFEKLFFGSGTQLSVL.

The chain uses TRBV7-3 and TRBJ2-1; possible D gene TRBD2, 6 bases. There are 14 residues in the CDR3. CDR1 and CDR2 (germline): SGHTA, FQGTGA. The germline V and J ends were trimmed by 0 bases and 4 bases, with 7 bases remaining between them. In DNA, the CDR3 is TGTGCCAGCAGCTTAACGGCGGGGTACAATGAGCAGTTCTTC. This sequence encodes CASSLTAGYNEQFF.

Points on this clone: A read error may account for a junction end that differs from germline. The sample carries other DNA sequences with the same CDR3. This rearrangement joins TRBV30 to TRBJ2-5; 7 bases fit TRBD2. From germline, CDR1 is GTSNPN and CDR2 SVGIG (reference sequence). CDR3 length: 14 residues. CDR3 in amino acids: CAWSEPPWTRGRYF. CDR3 sequence (DNA): TGCGCCTGGAGTGAACCCCCCTGGACTAGGGGTCGGTACTTC.

The rearrangement uses TRBV6-5 and TRBJ1-2, with 7 bases matching TRBD1. Germline-derived CDR1 and CDR2 are MNHEY and SVGAGI. The CDR3 runs to 15 residues. The V segment lost 4 bases and the J segment 3 bases; nucleotides outside the gene matches: 8. CDR3 region: CASSSTGNGDYGYTF. As DNA, the CDR3 is TGTGCCAGCAGTTCGACAGGGAACGGCGACTATGGCTACACCTTC.

This clone was recorded only once. This sequence joins TRBV5-1 and TRBJ2-1, with 7 bases identical to TRBD2. V gave up 0 bases and J gave up 0 bases; unmatched junction bases: 3. The CDR3 runs to 16 residues. The germline V gene encodes CDR1 SGHRS and CDR2 YFSETQ. The CDR3 spells CASSLVGGSSYNEQFF. The CDR3 DNA is TGCGCCAGCAGCTTGGTCGGCGGGAGCTCCTACAATGAGCAGTTCTTC.

This clone was picked up a small number of times. The gene calls are TRBV10-3 and TRBJ2-3; 13 nucleotides align to TRBD2. CDR1 is ENHRY, CDR2 SYGVKD, per germline. The V segment lost 2 bases and the J segment 0 bases; nucleotides outside the gene matches: 20. The CDR3 has 23 amino acids. CDR3 region: CAISEPMDLGLAGKSTSTDTQYF. The CDR3 bases are TGTGCCATCAGTGAGCCGATGGACCTGGGACTAGCGGGAAAGTCTACTAGCACAGATACGCAGTATTTT.

The genes are TRBV20-1 and TRBJ1-2, with TRBD1 identical over 7 bases. This CDR3 has 11 residues. Per germline, CDR1 DFQATT and CDR2 SNEGSKA (reference sequence). J lost 9 bases, V lost 5 bases, and 6 bases had no gene match. CDR3 in DNA: TGCAGTGCTCTTTTGACAGGGAGCTACACCTTC. It is translated as CSALLTGSYTF.

The chain carries TRBV7-8 and TRBJ2-6, with TRBD2 matching 13 bases. Germline-derived CDR1 and CDR2 are SGHVS and FQNEAQ. There are 20 residues in the CDR3. J lost 1 base, V lost 5 bases, and 11 bases had no gene match. The CDR3 DNA reads as TGTGCCAGCAGCCCCGGACTAGCGGGAGTCCTAGCTTCTGGGGCCAACGTCCTGACTTTC. It translates to CASSPGLAGVLASGANVLTF.

The chain employs TRBV6-1 and TRBJ2-2, with a possible D match to TRBD2 (5 bases). The CDR3 is 14 amino acids. Germline CDR1 reads MNHNS; CDR2 reads SASEGT. V gave up 6 bases and J gave up 7 bases, with 15 bases separating them. The CDR3 region has the DNA TGTGCCAGCAGGAACTTCGGGGAAGGCGGGGAGCTGTTTTTT. Translation gives CASRNFGEGGELFF.

This clone was seen a few times. The J gene is TRBJ1-5, the V gene TRBV6-5, with a tentative D call TRBD1 (6 bases). From germline, CDR1 is MNHEY and CDR2 SVGAGI. V was shortened by 6 bases and J by 2 bases, with 11 bases between the two germline ends. This CDR3 comprises 14 residues. CDR3 coding DNA: TGTGCCAGCAGCCTGCGACAGGGCAATCAGCCCCAGCATTTT. Amino acids: CASSLRQGNQPQHF.

This chain uses TRBV9 with TRBJ2-1; 11 bases line up with TRBD2. The CDR3 totals 16 residues. Germline assignment: CDR1 SGDLS and CDR2 YYNGEE. After removal of 3 bases from V and 5 bases from J, the junction contained 7 bases not matched to a gene. The CDR3 protein is CASSAVTSGANNEQFF. The CDR3 DNA reads as TGTGCCAGCAGCGCAGTGACTAGCGGGGCTAACAATGAGCAGTTCTTC. Together with reference TRBV9 and TRBJ2-1, the CDR3 gives the full variable domain: DSGVTQTPKHLITATGQRVTLRCSPRSGDLSVYWYQQSLDQGLQFLIQYYNGEERAKGNILERFSAQQFPDLHSELNLSSLELGDSALYFCASSAVTSGANNEQFFGPGTRLTVL.